This T cell receptor (beta chain) stems from a study of T cell responses to AZD1222 COVID-19 vaccine (dated by TCRdb to about 2021). For the study in its entirety: Because spike-specific TCR depth and breadth did not differ between the two schedules, AZD1222 recipients who got a second dose at roughly 4 weeks were pooled with those who got a second dose at roughly 12 weeks. A total of 233 trial participants underwent TCR sequencing, of whom around 210 had received two doses of AZD1222 and around 26 had received two doses of the MenACWY control vaccine. Enrollment into the trials was organized by age into subgroups of 18-55, 56-69 and 70-plus years, and those subgroups contained roughly 150, 30 and 60 TCR-sequenced participants, respectively. On the study overall, not on this receptor specifically: In the small 56-69-year group, the increase in depth fell short of significance, most likely because of low power. After two AZD1222 doses, spike-specific TCR breadth and depth were significantly higher than at day 0 and than in MenACWY recipients. Participants were mostly white British, with more females than males. The authors suggested clonal diversity may have been underestimated. CD4 TCRs associated with the vaccine covered the entire spike protein, and the dominant responses were in regions 160-218 and 743-854. Reportedly, almost half of the unique spike-specific TCRs recognized epitopes lying outside the regions that are mutated in the B.1.351 and B.1.1.7 variants. Because no samples from the day 14 peak response were available, repertoires could be characterized only after the peak T cell response. Only six AZD1222 recipients were SARS-CoV-2 seropositive at baseline, limiting conclusions about previously exposed vaccinees.

In regard to this clone: Its binding antigen is unknown. One base away there is no much larger clone; base qualities are not given.

The time point label here, explained by the study, means: baseline before first vaccination. Vaccinee samples were obtained from the UK trials COV001 and COV002, which included a single-blind randomized controlled phase 2/3 trial of AZD1222 (ChAdOx1 nCoV-19) in healthy adults. Trial participant PBMC samples were collected at day 0 and day 28 after the second dose for TCRbeta chain sequencing. The CDR3 regions of human TCRbeta chains were analyzed by immunosequencing. As for the authors' bioinformatics: Repertoire TCRs were matched against a reference library of SARS-CoV-2-specific TCRs generated with the MIRA antigen-specificity platform. Breadth meant the fraction of unique TCRs that were SARS-CoV-2-associated, whereas depth meant the fraction of total T cells that were SARS-CoV-2-associated. Using the MIRA data, every spike-specific TCR was mapped to the spike region that the TCR reacted to and assigned to either a CD4 or a CD8 class. Log10-transformed breadth and depth values were compared by one-way ANOVA with Sidak's multiple comparisons tests. TCRdb provides this immuneACCESS table in a form limited to in-frame rearrangements. Some clones are lacking; in checked studies, under half of them reflect an unresolved V gene, and why the rest are absent is not known. The D gene and trimming were derived from the DNA, and the V and J assignments and clone size from that table. The sample has 140,000 to 150,000 clones on record, 80% to 90% of them singletons. The top ten constitute 7.5% to 8.5% of the sample.

Sequencing was performed on peripheral blood, taken on day 0 of AZD1222 vaccination. This TCR derives from an adult in good health.

The bases read TGCGCCAGCAGCCAAAAGGGGTCTAGCACAGATACGCAGTATTTT. Translation gives CASSQKGSSTDTQYF. In this chain, TRBV4-1 is recombined with TRBJ2-3; matching of 5 bases hints at TRBD1 as the D gene. Spanning cysteine to phenylalanine, the CDR3 consists of 15 amino acids. CDR3 DNA is the only sequence kept; it has 45 bases, read in frame from the first base. Sequences MGHRA (CDR1) and YSYEKL (CDR2) are obtained from the germline V gene. Deletion took 2 bases off V and 0 bases off J, with a span of 9 bases between the germline ends.